This TCR beta chain was retrieved from a study of shared clonotypes between healthy human individuals. General study points: As a rule, naive subsets had a larger estimated richness than memory subsets. Across several donors, naive CD4 shared roughly 5%, naive CD8 3.5% to 4%, memory CD4 approximately 2.5%, memory CD8 roughly 0.37%. Rarefaction gave evidence that sorted-subset sequencing remained incomplete despite large depth.

Original handling: Junction-only immunoSEQ sequences carried no quality scores, so filtering differed. The assay was immunoSEQ multiplex PCR, and TCRdb's table has in-frame clones only and misses some. That table gives V, J and clone size, and the DNA gave D and trimming. The sample contains approximately 1.5 million clones, approximately 98.5% of which appear only once. Per the germline V gene, CDR1 is SGHAT and CDR2 is FQNNGV. This CDR3 region has 17 residues. Losses at the gene ends were 4 bases for V and 2 bases for J; bases not matched to a gene: 10. Remarks on this clone: The antigen is unknown.

The sequence was obtained from a man younger than 45 in good health. The sample consisted of naive CD4+ T cells sorted from blood. Subset indicated: CD45RA+ positively selected. The chain carries TRBV11-2 and TRBJ1-2; the match to TRBD1 covers 10 bases. CDR3 residues: CASSSLDRGNRNYGYTF. DNA for the CDR3: TGTGCCAGCAGCTCCCTGGACAGGGGGAATCGCAACTATGGCTACACCTTC. The variable domain in full, completed from reference TRBV11-2 and TRBJ1-2, reads EAGVAQSPRYKIIEKRQSVAFWCNPISGHATLYWYQQILGQGPKLLIQFQNNGVVDDSQLPKDRFSAERLKGVDSTLKIQPAKLEDSAVYLCASSSLDRGNRNYGYTFGSGTRLTVV.